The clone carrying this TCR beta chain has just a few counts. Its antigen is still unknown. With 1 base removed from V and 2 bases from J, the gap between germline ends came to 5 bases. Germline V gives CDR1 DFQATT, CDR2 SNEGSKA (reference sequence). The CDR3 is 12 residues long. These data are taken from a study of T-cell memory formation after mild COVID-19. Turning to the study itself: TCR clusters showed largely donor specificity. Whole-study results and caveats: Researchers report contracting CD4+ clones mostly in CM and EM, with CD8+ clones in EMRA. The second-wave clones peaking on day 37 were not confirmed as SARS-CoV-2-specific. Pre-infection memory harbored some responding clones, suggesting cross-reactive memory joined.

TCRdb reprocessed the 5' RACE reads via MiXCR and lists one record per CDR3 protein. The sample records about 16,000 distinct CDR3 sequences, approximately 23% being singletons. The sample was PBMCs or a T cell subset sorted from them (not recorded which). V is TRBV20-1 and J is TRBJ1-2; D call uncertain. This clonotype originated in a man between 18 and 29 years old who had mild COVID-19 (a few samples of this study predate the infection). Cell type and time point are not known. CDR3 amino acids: CSARARNYGYTF. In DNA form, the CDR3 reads TGCAGTGCTAGAGCACGGAACTATGGCTACACCTTC.